This T cell receptor beta chain was recorded in a study of shared clonotypes between healthy human individuals (dated by TCRdb to between 2020 and 2021). General notes on the study: The cohort comprised a couple of women and a few men aged 18 to 49 years. To increase sequencing depth and limit assay-specific biases, different laboratories used diverse techniques to prepare libraries and sequence TCR repertoires. To estimate repertoire size and how much clonotype sharing occurs between individuals, the study deeply sequenced the blood TCR repertoires of five or six healthy adults. For each donor, CD4 naive and CD4 memory were each run on three plates, CD8 naive on two plates, and CD8 memory on one plate. Each donor's leukapheresis produced roughly between roughly 0.85 and 10 billion PBMCs. What the work shows at the level of the full study, not this receptor alone: Compared with non-shared clonotypes, clonotypes shared by all four sorted-subset donors had higher generation probabilities. Larger estimated clonotype richness was generally found for naive subsets than for memory subsets. Incomplete sequencing was indicated by rarefaction of sorted-subset datasets, despite the large sequencing depth. Because the study included only a small number of donors, the genetic and exposure-history diversity represented was limited. Based on pairwise subsampling, the degree of clonotype sharing among donors was expected to be affected by sequencing depth. Sampling was restricted to blood, and TCR repertoires in tissues likely differ from the TCR repertoires found in blood. Approximately 4.8% of naive CD4, 3.5% of naive CD8, approximately 2% of memory CD4, and 0.35% to 0.5% of memory CD8 clonotypes were shared across several donors.

Reading the germline V gene gives CDR1 SGHVS and CDR2 FQNEAQ. The CDR3 sequence holds 14 residues, the cysteine and phenylalanine included. Using the deep immunoSEQ assay, multiplex PCR amplified TCR CDR3 regions from genomic DNA. For each cell subset, the extracted genomic DNA was distributed evenly across all wells of several immunoSEQ 96-well plates, and each plate served as one replicate. Each replicate PCR for sorted subsets received about 220 ng genomic DNA, equal to roughly 30,000 T cell genomes. Purified libraries were quantified with a Qubit 3.0 fluorometer, sized on a Bioanalyzer 2100, and re-quantified with the KAPA Library Quantification kit. A separate single-read 150-cycle Illumina NextSeq 550 flow cell was used to sequence each immunoSEQ 96-well plate. The source study handled its data this way. Because the immunoSEQ output included only junctional sequences and no quality scores, the filtering could not be the same as the filtering used for full-length reads. Sequences were annotated with PyIR, a Python wrapper for IgBLAST v1.9, using IMGT germline references to assign V/J genes and CDR3. Any read was removed if the V/J assignment was weak (E-value above 1e-6), the CDR3 was missing, or the read contained stop codons, out-of-frame junctions, or ambiguous translated residues. V3J clonotypes were defined as sequences sharing an identical inferred V gene, J gene, and CDR3 amino acid sequence. Percentage overlap between repertoires was computed as shared unique clonotypes divided by the size of the smaller repertoire. Repertoire richness was assessed with RTK rarefaction, the Chao1 estimator, and Recon v2.1 estimates of unobserved clonotypes. Generation probabilities for all TCRbeta clonotypes obtained by the gDNA method from a handful of donors were computed using OLGA. Drawn from immuneACCESS, this table holds only the in-frame rearrangements with V and J called that TCRdb kept. Clones are partly lost; checked studies trace under half to an unresolved V gene and leave the rest unexplained. V and J calls and clone size follow that table, whereas D and trimming were derived from the DNA. The sample data list some 1,900,000 clones, and about 95% of these were observed just once. The ten largest clones capture 0.9% to 1.5% of the sample.

CD8 naive samples consisted of CD45RO-negative cells that were positively selected for CCR7, yielding a CD45RA+CCR7+ population without TemRA cells. Donors were healthy HIV-negative adults with no recently reported acute infections or vaccinations. Every donor was a Caucasian adult living in Nashville, Tennessee, USA. Blood was obtained by leukapheresis, after which PBMCs were separated by Ficoll-Histopaque density gradient centrifugation and cryopreserved in liquid nitrogen vapor phase. Analytical flow cytometry was used to check the purity and quantity of every magnetically sorted T cell population. From each sorted fraction, genomic DNA was isolated and quantified by UV absorbance on a Nanodrop 2000c. Comment on this clone: Its antigen has not been determined. The limits of the CDR3 on the DNA are not certain, so only TCRdb's listed CDR3 is given.

The receptor's source is a man aged 18 to 30 in good health. In this chain, TRBV7-8 is recombined with TRBJ2-7; the table's D call TRBD1 went unverified against the DNA. Sequenced material: naive CD8+ T cells sorted from blood. The cell subset or site label, as the study defines it: CD45RA+CCR7+. This receptor has the CDR3 CASSLVVGQGIVYF.